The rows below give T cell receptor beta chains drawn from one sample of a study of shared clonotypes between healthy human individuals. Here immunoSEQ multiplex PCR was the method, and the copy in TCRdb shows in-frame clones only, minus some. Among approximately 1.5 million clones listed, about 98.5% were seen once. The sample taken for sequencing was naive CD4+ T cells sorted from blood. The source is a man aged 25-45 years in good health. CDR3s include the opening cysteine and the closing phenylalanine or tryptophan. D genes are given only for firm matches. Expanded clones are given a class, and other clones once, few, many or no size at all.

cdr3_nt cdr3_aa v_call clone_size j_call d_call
TGCGCCAGCAGCTCCGGGACAGGGAGAAATGAGCAGTTCTTC CASSSGTGRNEQFF TRBV5-1 - TRBJ2-1 TRBD1
TGCAGCACCCGAACAGGGGACTATGGCTACACCTTC CSTRTGDYGYTF TRBV29-1 - TRBJ1-2 TRBD1
TGTGCCAGCTCACTGCAGGGGCCAGCAACTAATGAAAAACTGTTTTTT CASSLQGPATNEKLFF TRBV18 - TRBJ1-4 -
TGTGCCAGCTCACCGGCCTTCGGTGAAGCTTTCTTT CASSPAFGEAFF TRBV18 - TRBJ1-1 -
TGTGCCAGCAGTATCTCCTTTCCCGAGCAGTACTTC CASSISFPEQYF TRBV28 - TRBJ2-7 -
TGTGCCAGCAGTTTATCGGGGACTAGCGGGAGGCGTTACAATGAGCAGTTCTTC CASSLSGTSGRRYNEQFF TRBV27 - TRBJ2-1 TRBD2
TGTGCCACCAGCAGAGGTCGGGTTAGCGCGTACGAGACCCAGTACTTC CATSRGRVSAYETQYF TRBV15 - TRBJ2-5 -
TGTGCCAGCAGCGACAGGGGGCAGGGCGGTCAGCCCCAGCATTTT CASSDRGQGGQPQHF TRBV6-5 - TRBJ1-5 TRBD1
TGCGCCAGCCGATTAGGGACTAGCGGAATACCCGGGGAGCTGTTTTTT CASRLGTSGIPGELFF TRBV5-1 - TRBJ2-2 TRBD2
TGTGCCAGCAGTCCAGGAACATACACTGAAGCTTTCTTT CASSPGTYTEAFF TRBV7-2 - TRBJ1-1 -
TGTGCCAGCAGCCAAGATATTGCGGGAGGCACAGATACGCAGTATTTT CASSQDIAGGTDTQYF TRBV4-2 - TRBJ2-3 TRBD2
TGCGCCAGCAGCTTGACTAGCGGGAGTGGGAATGAGCAGTTCTTC CASSLTSGSGNEQFF TRBV5-1 - TRBJ2-1 TRBD2
TGTGCCAGCAGACCGCCAGGCAGGGCCCGTATGGACGAAGCTTTCTTT CASRPPGRARMDEAFF TRBV28 - TRBJ1-1 -
TGTGCCAGCAGTTACTCGACAGGGAATGAAAAACTGTTTTTT CASSYSTGNEKLFF TRBV6-5 - TRBJ1-4 TRBD1
TGTGCCAGTAGTAGTCGTGGACAGGGGGCCTACGAGCAGTACTTC CASSSRGQGAYEQYF TRBV19 once TRBJ2-7 TRBD1
TGTGCCAGCAGCTTGATTAGGGCTAGCGGGAGGCTGGGGCAAGAGACCCAGTACTTC CASSLIRASGRLGQETQYF TRBV5-6 - TRBJ2-5 TRBD2
TGCGCCAGCAGCCCAGTGGACAGGACTTGGTATGGCTACACCTTC CASSPVDRTWYGYTF TRBV5-1 - TRBJ1-2 TRBD1
TGTGCCAGCAGCCACAGGACAGGGGGCTCCAATCAGCCCCAGCATTTT CASSHRTGGSNQPQHF TRBV6-6 - TRBJ1-5 TRBD1
TGTGCCAGCAGCGTAGAGAGCAGGACCTACAATGAGCAGTTCTTC CASSVESRTYNEQFF TRBV9 - TRBJ2-1 -
TGTGCCAGCAGCAGAGGGCGGCACACTGAAGCTTTCTTT CASSRGRHTEAFF TRBV6-5 - TRBJ1-1 -
TGTGCCACCAGCAGAGGGGGTCGGACAGAGCAGTACTTC CATSRGGRTEQYF TRBV15 - TRBJ2-7 -
TGTGCCAGAAGCTTGGCCCCAGGGTTGTGCACAGATACGCAGTATTTT CARSLAPGLCTDTQYF TRBV5-3 - TRBJ2-3 -
TGTGCTAGTAGCCAGGGAGGGTATGGCTACACCTTC CASSQGGYGYTF TRBV12-5 - TRBJ1-2 -
TGTGCCAGCAGAATTAGCCAATCTTTCGGCTCTGGGGCCAACGTCCTGACTTTC CASRISQSFGSGANVLTF TRBV5-5 - TRBJ2-6 -